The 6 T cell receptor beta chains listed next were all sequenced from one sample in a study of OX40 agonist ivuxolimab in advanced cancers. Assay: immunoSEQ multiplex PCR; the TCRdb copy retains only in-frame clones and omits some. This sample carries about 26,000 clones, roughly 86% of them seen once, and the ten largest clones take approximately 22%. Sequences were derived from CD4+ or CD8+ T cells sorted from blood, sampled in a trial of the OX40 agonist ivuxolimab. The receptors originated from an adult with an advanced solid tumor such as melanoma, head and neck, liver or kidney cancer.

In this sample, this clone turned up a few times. The CDR3, as DNA: TGTGCCAGCAGCCCGGGACAGGGGGTCAACGAGCAGTACTTC. Its protein is CASSPGQGVNEQYF. V usage is TRBV7-6 and J usage is TRBJ2-7; TRBD1 matches at 11 bases. Trimming cost V 5 bases and J 5 bases; bases outside gene matches: 5. The CDR3 totals 14 residues. CDR1 is SGHVS and CDR2 is FNYEAQ in the germline V gene. The full variable domain, with the rest looked up from reference TRBV7-6 and TRBJ2-7, is GAGVSQSPRYKVTKRGQDVALRCDPISGHVSLYWYRQALGQGPEFLTYFNYEAQQDKSGLPNDRFSAERPEGSISTLTIQRTEQRDSAMYRCASSPGQGVNEQYFGPGTRLTVT.

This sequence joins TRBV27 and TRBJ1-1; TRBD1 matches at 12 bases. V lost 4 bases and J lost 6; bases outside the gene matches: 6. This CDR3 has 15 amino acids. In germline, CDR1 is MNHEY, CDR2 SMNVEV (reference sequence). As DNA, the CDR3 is TGTGCCAGCAGTTCCCCCGGGACAGGGGGCTCTGAAGCTTTCTTT. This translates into CASSSPGTGGSEAFF.

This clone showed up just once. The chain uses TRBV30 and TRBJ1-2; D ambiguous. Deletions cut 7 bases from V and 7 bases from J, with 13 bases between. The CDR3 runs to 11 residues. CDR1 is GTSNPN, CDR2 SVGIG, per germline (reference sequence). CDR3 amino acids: CASQANGGYTF. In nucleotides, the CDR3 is TGTGCCTCTCAGGCAAACGGTGGCTACACCTTC. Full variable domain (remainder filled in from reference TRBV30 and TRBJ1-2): SQTIHQWPATLVQPVGSPLSLECTVEGTSNPNLYWYRQAAGRGLQLLFYSVGIGQISSEVPQNLSASRPQDRQFILSSKKLLLSDSGFYLCASQANGGYTFGSGTRLTVV.

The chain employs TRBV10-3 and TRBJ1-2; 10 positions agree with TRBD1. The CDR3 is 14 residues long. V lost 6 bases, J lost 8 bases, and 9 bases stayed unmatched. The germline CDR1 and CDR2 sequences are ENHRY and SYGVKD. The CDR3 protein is CAIRESGTGDGYTF. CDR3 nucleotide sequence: TGTGCCATCAGGGAGAGTGGGACAGGGGACGGCTACACCTTC.

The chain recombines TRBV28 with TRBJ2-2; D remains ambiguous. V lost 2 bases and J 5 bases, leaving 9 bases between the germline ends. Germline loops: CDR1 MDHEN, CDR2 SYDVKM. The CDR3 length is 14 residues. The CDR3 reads CASSLEMGTGELFF. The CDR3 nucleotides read TGTGCCAGCAGTTTAGAGATGGGTACCGGGGAGCTGTTTTTT.

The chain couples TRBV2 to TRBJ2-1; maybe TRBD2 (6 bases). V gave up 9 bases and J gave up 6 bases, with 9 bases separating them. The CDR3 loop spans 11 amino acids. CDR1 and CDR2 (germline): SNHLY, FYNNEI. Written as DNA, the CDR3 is TGTGCCAGGGAGGGACTCAATGAGCAGTTCTTC. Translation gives CAREGLNEQFF.